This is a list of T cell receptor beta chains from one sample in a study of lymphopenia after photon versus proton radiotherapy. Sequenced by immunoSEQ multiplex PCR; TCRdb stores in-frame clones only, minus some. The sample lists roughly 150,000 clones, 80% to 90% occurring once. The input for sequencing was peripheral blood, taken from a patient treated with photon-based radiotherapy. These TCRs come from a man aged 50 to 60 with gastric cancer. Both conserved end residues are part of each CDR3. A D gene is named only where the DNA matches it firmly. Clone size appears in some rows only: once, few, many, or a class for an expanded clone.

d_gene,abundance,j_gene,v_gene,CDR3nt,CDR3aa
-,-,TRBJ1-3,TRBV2,TGTGCCAGCCGGGACGGTCCCTCTGGAAACACCATATATTTT,CASRDGPSGNTIYF
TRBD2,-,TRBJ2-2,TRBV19,TGTGCCAGTGGACGACTAGCGGACACCGGGGAGCTGTTTTTT,CASGRLADTGELFF
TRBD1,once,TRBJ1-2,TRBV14,TGTGCCAGCGCACGGGACAGGGACTATGGCTACACCTTC,CASARDRDYGYTF
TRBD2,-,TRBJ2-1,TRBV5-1,TGCGCCAGCAGCTTGGAAGGACTAGTTATTGAGCAGTTCTTC,CASSLEGLVIEQFF
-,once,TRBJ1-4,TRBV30,TGTGCCTGGAGTACCAACGGGTTTTCTAATGAAAAACTGTTTTTT,CAWSTNGFSNEKLFF
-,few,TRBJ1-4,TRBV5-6,TGTGCCAGCAGCTTGCCGGGGCCCAATGAAAAACTGTTTTTT,CASSLPGPNEKLFF
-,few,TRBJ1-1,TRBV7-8,TGTGCCAGCAGTCCAGTCACGGGGACCACTGAAGCTTTCTTT,CASSPVTGTTEAFF
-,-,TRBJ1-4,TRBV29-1,TGCAGCGTTGACGTACGTGCGTCTAATGAAAAACTGTTTTTT,CSVDVRASNEKLFF
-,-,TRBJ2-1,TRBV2,TGTGCCAGCAGGGGAGAAGGGTCCACCTACAATGAGCAGTTCTTC,CASRGEGSTYNEQFF
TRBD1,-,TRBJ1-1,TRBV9,TGTGCCAGCAGCGTAGGGCAGGGGGGCACTGAAGCTTTCTTT,CASSVGQGGTEAFF
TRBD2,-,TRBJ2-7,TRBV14,TGTGCCAGCAGCCAAGGTTACCCTAGCGGGAACTACGAGCAGTACTTC,CASSQGYPSGNYEQYF
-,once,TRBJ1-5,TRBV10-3,TGTGCCATCAGTGGGGGAGCTAATCAGCCCCAGCATTTT,CAISGGANQPQHF
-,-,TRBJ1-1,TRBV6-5,TGTGCCAGCAGCCAACCGGGGGCCAGCAGGACTGAAGCTTTCTTT,CASSQPGASRTEAFF
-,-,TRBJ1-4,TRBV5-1,TGCGCCAGCAGCTTGGGGCGGACGGCAAGCCGGGGTAATGAAAAACTGTTTTTT,CASSLGRTASRGNEKLFF
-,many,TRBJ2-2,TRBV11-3,TGTGCCAGCAGCTTACAGGGGTCGGCCGGGGAGCTGTTTTTT,CASSLQGSAGELFF
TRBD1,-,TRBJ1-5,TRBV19,TGTGCCAGTAGTATAGGGTTAGGGGACAGGGTTCGGCAGCCCCAGCATTTT,CASSIGLGDRVRQPQHF
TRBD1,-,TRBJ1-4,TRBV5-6,TGTGCCAGCAGCCTACGGTCCGGGACAGGGGATGAAAAACTGTTTTTT,CASSLRSGTGDEKLFF
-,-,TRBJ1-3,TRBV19,TGTGCCAGCGCCCGGGACACCAGTTTCTCTGGAAACACCATATATTTT,CASARDTSFSGNTIYF
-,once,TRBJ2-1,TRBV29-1,TGCAGCGTTGAAAATGCGGAAGCCTCCTACAATGAGCAGTTCTTC,CSVENAEASYNEQFF
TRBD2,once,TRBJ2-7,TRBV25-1,TGTGCCAGCAGTCCGGGGGGGGTTCCCTACGAGCAGTACTTC,CASSPGGVPYEQYF
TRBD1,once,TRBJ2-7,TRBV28,TGTGCCAGCAGTTTGCAACTCCGGGACAGGGGGTACGAGCAGTACTTC,CASSLQLRDRGYEQYF
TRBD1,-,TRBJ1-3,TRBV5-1,TGCGCCAGCAGCTCAGACAGGGTTTCTGGAAACACCATATATTTT,CASSSDRVSGNTIYF
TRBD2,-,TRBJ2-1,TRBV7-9,TGTGCCAGCAGCTCCTATAGCGGGAGGTCCTACAATGAGCAGTTCTTC,CASSSYSGRSYNEQFF
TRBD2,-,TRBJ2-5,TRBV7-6,TGTGCCAGCAGCGCTACACGTAGCGGGAGAGAAGAGACCCAGTACTTC,CASSATRSGREETQYF
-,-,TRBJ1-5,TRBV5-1,TGCGCCAGCAGCTTGGACGGCAATCAGCCCCAGCATTTT,CASSLDGNQPQHF
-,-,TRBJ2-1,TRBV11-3,TGTGCCAGCAGCTTCAGTACAGGGACCTACAATGAGCAGTTCTTC,CASSFSTGTYNEQFF
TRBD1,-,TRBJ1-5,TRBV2,TGTGCCAGCAGTTCACAGGGGGGCAATCAGCCCCAGCATTTT,CASSSQGGNQPQHF
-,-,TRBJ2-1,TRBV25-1,TGTGCCAGCAGTGAATCCCTGACAGGTTACAATGAGCAGTTCTTC,CASSESLTGYNEQFF
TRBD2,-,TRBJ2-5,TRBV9,TGTGCCAGCAGCGTAGCTACCACTAGCGGTCAAGAGACCCAGTACTTC,CASSVATTSGQETQYF
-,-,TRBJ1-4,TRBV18,TGTGCCAGCTCACCCCTCGAGGGGGTACCTAATGAAAAACTGTTTTTT,CASSPLEGVPNEKLFF
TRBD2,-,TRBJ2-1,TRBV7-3,TGTGCCAGCAGCGTGACTAGCGGGAGGTTAAATGAGCAGTTCTTC,CASSVTSGRLNEQFF
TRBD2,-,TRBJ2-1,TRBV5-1,TGCGCCAGCAGCCTGGACCCGGCTAGCGGGGTGAATGAGCAGTTCTTC,CASSLDPASGVNEQFF
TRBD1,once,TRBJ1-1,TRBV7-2,TGTGCCAGCAGCTCCCGCGGGACAGCGAACACTGAAGCTTTCTTT,CASSSRGTANTEAFF
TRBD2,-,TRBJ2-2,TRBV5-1,TGCGCCAGCAGCTTGATGGGCGGGAGGGCCTCCGGGGAGCTGTTTTTT,CASSLMGGRASGELFF
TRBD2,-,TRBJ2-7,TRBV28,TGTGCCAGCAGATCTAGCGGGAGTAAATACGAGCAGTACTTC,CASRSSGSKYEQYF
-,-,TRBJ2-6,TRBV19,TGTGCCAGTAGCCCGGGGACCGGGGCCAACGTCCTGACTTTC,CASSPGTGANVLTF
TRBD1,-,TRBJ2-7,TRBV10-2,TGCGCCAGCAGTGTCAGGGGGCCCGAGCAGTACTTC,CASSVRGPEQYF
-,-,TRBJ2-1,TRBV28,TGTGCCAGCAGTTTAAACCTCCCTGGCTCCTACAATGAGCAGTTCTTC,CASSLNLPGSYNEQFF
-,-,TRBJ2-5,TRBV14,TGTGCCAGCACCCCCCTTAAAAACTTC,CASTPLKNF
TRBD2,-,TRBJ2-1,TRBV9,TGTGCCAGCAGTCCAGTACGACTAGCGGGAGGCTTCTCCTACAATGAGCAGTTCTTC,CASSPVRLAGGFSYNEQFF